This passage covers 25 T cell receptor beta chains from one sample sequenced in a study of T cell repertoires in cytomegalovirus infection (dated by TCRdb to between 2018 and 2021). The sequencer was an Illumina HiSeq 1500. TCRdb took the public reads, trimmed them with fastp at Q25, ran MiXCR for clone calling and kept in-frame beta chains. Merged by CDR3 protein, the rows form single entries marked with the most common genes and DNA. Across this sample there are about 240,000 distinct CDR3 sequences, with 10% to 15% seen only once. Of the sample, approximately 1.6% falls within the top ten clones. Sequenced: PBMCs. All receptors derive from a human donor in good health (CMV status not recorded). Some clones in this sample may be carry-over from other donors' samples.

The table lists this clonotype with many counts. CDR3 DNA: TGTGCCAGCAGCTTAGCATCCCCGGAGCAGCCCCAGCATTTT. Amino acid sequence: CASSLASPEQPQHF. This chain joins TRBV7-9 and TRBJ1-5, with no clear D. V dropped 0 bases and J dropped 7 bases, with 10 bases sitting between them. Germline CDR1 reads SEHNR; CDR2 reads FQNEAQ (reference sequence). The length of the CDR3 is 14 residues.

J is TRBJ1-1 and V is TRBV20-1; TRBD1 aligns across 11 bases. Trimming cost V 1 base and J 2 bases; bases outside gene matches: 15. Germline V CDR1 and CDR2: DFQATT, SNEGSKA (reference sequence). There are 19 residues in the CDR3. The CDR3 sequence: CSARVLIGGQGDSNTEAFF. CDR3 coding DNA: TGCAGTGCTAGAGTACTTATCGGGGGACAGGGGGATTCTAACACTGAAGCTTTCTTT.

The V and J genes are TRBV20-1 and TRBJ2-2; 8 bases line up with TRBD1. This CDR3 contains 15 residues. The V and J ends lost 6 bases and 1 base, in that order; junction bases with no gene match: 7. Per the germline V gene, CDR1 is DFQATT and CDR2 is SNEGSKA (reference sequence). This CDR3 is CSAVQGEKNTGELFF. The DNA for the CDR3 is TGCAGTGCGGTACAGGGGGAGAAGAACACCGGGGAGCTGTTTTTT.

In this sample, this clonotype turned up many times. The rearrangement uses TRBV7-9 and TRBJ1-2; a weak D match, TRBD1 (5 bases). This CDR3 spans 16 amino acids. Looked up from germline, CDR1 is SEHNR and CDR2 is FQNEAQ (reference sequence). With 5 bases removed from V and 3 bases from J, the gap between germline ends came to 19 bases. The CDR3 is CASSAGWVGRDYGYTF. The CDR3 nucleotides are TGTGCCAGCAGCGCCGGTTGGGTGGGACGAGACTATGGCTACACCTTC.

This chain uses TRBV19 with TRBJ1-1; D is unresolved. This CDR3 is built from 14 residues. CDR1 is LNHDA and CDR2 is SQIVND in the germline V gene (reference sequence). V was trimmed by 1 base and J by 1 base, leaving 7 bases between them. As DNA, the CDR3 is TGTGCCAGTAGTATAGCGACGGCGAACACTGAAGCTTTCTTT. Encoded protein: CASSIATANTEAFF.

This clonotype was counted ten times or more. This sequence joins TRBV7-8 and TRBJ2-7; possibly TRBD1 for D (6 bases). The CDR3 covers 16 residues. The ends were cut back, 5 bases at V and 2 bases at J, with 19 bases in the middle. CDR1 and CDR2 from the germline V gene are SGHVS and FQNEAQ. The CDR3 DNA reads as TGTGCCAGCAGCCCTACTGGGACACTGGTCCCCTACGAGCAGTACTTC. It encodes CASSPTGTLVPYEQYF. The whole variable domain, filled in from reference TRBV7-8 and TRBJ2-7, reads GAGVSQSPRYKVAKRGQDVALRCDPISGHVSLFWYQQALGQGPEFLTYFQNEAQLDKSGLPSDRFFAERPEGSVSTLKIQRTQQEDSAVYLCASSPTGTLVPYEQYFGPGTRLTVT.

The chain couples TRBV7-3 to TRBJ2-1; 7 bases are shared with TRBD1. The junction had 11 bases not matched to a gene; V was cut back by 5 bases and J by 4 bases. The CDR3 is 16 amino acids. Germline CDR1 and CDR2: SGHTA and FQGTGA. The CDR3 sequence: CASSPPPGQRYNEQFF. The DNA for the CDR3 is TGTGCCAGCAGCCCTCCGCCGGGACAGAGGTACAATGAGCAGTTCTTC.

Note on this clonotype: A much larger clone differs from this one at a single base, so this may be a read error. The conserved closing phenylalanine or tryptophan is absent in this CDR3, likely reflecting a read error. The chain has TRBV7-2 and TRBJ2-3; D not certain. CDR1 and CDR2 from the germline V gene are SGHTA and FQGNSA. V was trimmed by 8 bases and J by 3 bases, leaving 6 bases between them. The CDR3 is 11 residues long. CDR3 residues: CASGLTDTQYC. The CDR3 bases are TGTGCCAGCGGGTTAACAGATACGCAGTATTGT.

This sequence joins TRBV7-9 and TRBJ2-1; D possibly corresponds to TRBD2 (6 bases). The CDR3 totals 15 residues. Trimming left V 1 base short and J 8 bases short, with 15 bases between. CDR1 is SEHNR, CDR2 FQNEAQ, per germline (reference sequence). DNA of the CDR3: TGTGCCAGCAGCTTAGGTTCGGGGGTTGGGTATGAGCAGTTCTTC. Residues: CASSLGSGVGYEQFF.

This clonotype was observed many times. V gene TRBV11-1 combines with J gene TRBJ2-5, with TRBD1 identical over 7 bases. CDR1 is SGHAT and CDR2 is FQDESV in the germline V gene (reference sequence). Trimming at V came to 4 bases and at J to 1 base, leaving 6 bases not matched to a gene. The CDR3 contains 15 residues. CDR3 DNA sequence: TGTGCCAGCAGCTCCCGGACAGGAGTCCAAGAGACCCAGTACTTC. Amino acid sequence: CASSSRTGVQETQYF.

This rearrangement joins TRBV29-1 to TRBJ1-1, with 7 bases that match TRBD1. J was trimmed by 0 bases and V by 4 bases; bases with no gene match: 2. Germline V gives CDR1 SQVTM, CDR2 ANQGSEA. The CDR3 sequence is 13 residues long. CDR3 DNA: TGCAGCGTTGGGGACAGTATGAACACTGAAGCTTTCTTT. Its translation: CSVGDSMNTEAFF.

This clonotype was counted a single time. In DNA, the CDR3 is TGCAGCGTTGGGCACGACAGAGGCACTGAAGCTTTCTTT. Translated: CSVGHDRGTEAFF. This chain joins TRBV29-1 and TRBJ1-1; D perhaps matches TRBD1 (5 bases). The CDR3 spans 13 residues. Germline V gene sequence: CDR1 SQVTM, CDR2 ANQGSEA. Trimming took off 4 bases at V and 4 bases at J, with 13 bases between the two ends.

This clonotype was counted ten times or more. The chain employs TRBV19 and TRBJ1-2; a weak D match, TRBD1 (5 bases). CDR3 size: 14 residues. V gave up 9 bases and J gave up 5 bases, with 19 bases separating them. Germline-derived CDR1 and CDR2 are LNHDA and SQIVND (reference sequence). CDR3 residues: CASAVGGRRYGYTF. CDR3 sequence (DNA): TGTGCCAGCGCCGTTGGGGGACGACGGTATGGCTACACCTTC. Complete variable domain (other parts from reference TRBV19 and TRBJ1-2): DGGITQSPKYLFRKEGQNVTLSCEQNLNHDAMYWYRQDPGQGLRLIYYSQIVNDFQKGDIAEGYSVSREKKESFPLTVTSAQKNPTAFYLCASAVGGRRYGYTFGSGTRLTVV.

On this clonotype: Germline is not matched at one junction end, which may reflect a read error. The rearrangement links TRBV20-1 to TRBJ2-7; 10 nucleotides line up with TRBD2. The CDR3 extends over 16 amino acids. Germline CDR1 DFQATT, CDR2 SNEGSKA (reference sequence). This CDR3 reads CSARPGSSGGSFEQYF. The DNA for the CDR3 is TGCAGTGCTAGACCGGGGTCTAGCGGGGGTTCCTTCGAGCAGTACTTC.

This clonotype was detected only a few times. This chain connects TRBV14 to TRBJ1-1, with D tentatively TRBD1 (5 bases). V lost 4 bases to trimming and J lost 2 bases, with 11 bases between them. This CDR3 comprises 14 residues. The V gene's germline CDR1 is SGHDN and CDR2 FVKESK. CDR3 region: CASSPWGPNTEAFF. CDR3 in DNA: TGTGCCAGCAGCCCCTGGGGCCCAAACACTGAAGCTTTCTTT. Drawing the rest from reference TRBV14 and TRBJ1-1, the complete variable domain is EAGVTQFPSHSVIEKGQTVTLRCDPISGHDNLYWYRRVMGKEIKFLLHFVKESKQDESGMPNNRFLAERTGGTYSTLKVQPAELEDSGVYFCASSPWGPNTEAFFGQGTRLTVV.

This clonotype was recorded many times. This chain connects TRBV7-8 to TRBJ2-5; 8 nucleotides agree with TRBD2. CDR1 SGHVS and CDR2 FQNEAQ come from the germline V gene. The CDR3 extends over 17 amino acids. The J segment lost 2 bases and the V segment lost 7 bases, leaving 15 bases of the junction unmatched. The CDR3 nucleotides are TGTGCCAGCACCCTAGAGGGCGGGGGGCCCTTTCAAGAGACCCAGTACTTC. Protein sequence: CASTLEGGGPFQETQYF.

This clonotype was observed a few times. The genes are TRBV25-1 and TRBJ2-1, with TRBD2 identical over 8 bases. V gave up 6 bases and J gave up 8 bases; unmatched junction bases: 12. The CDR3 runs 15 residues. Germline V gene data show CDR1 as MGHDK and CDR2 as SYGVNS. CDR3 sequence reads: CASSRRGLGEDEQFF. The CDR3 region has the DNA TGTGCCAGCAGCCGTAGGGGACTAGGAGAAGATGAGCAGTTCTTC.

This clonotype was seen many times. This sequence joins TRBV28 and TRBJ2-7; 9 bases align to TRBD2. The CDR3 loop spans 15 amino acids. J was trimmed by 0 bases and V by 6 bases; bases with no gene match: 6. Germline CDR1 and CDR2: MDHEN and SYDVKM. The CDR3 nucleotides read TGTGCCAGCAGGGGACTAGCAGCGGGCTCCTACGAGCAGTACTTC. This encodes CASRGLAAGSYEQYF.

The V gene is TRBV19, the J gene TRBJ1-2; 10 positions match TRBD1. The CDR3 has 12 amino acids. With 9 bases clipped from V and 8 bases from J, the junction kept 6 bases outside the gene matches. Germline CDR1 is LNHDA and CDR2 is SQIVND (reference sequence). DNA for the CDR3: TGTGCCAGCGGGGGACAGGGGTACGGCTACACCTTC. Its protein product is CASGGQGYGYTF.

The CDR3 DNA follows: TGTGCCAGCAGTTACTCGGATCGACCCTACGAGCAGTACTTC. It specifies CASSYSDRPYEQYF. The chain combines TRBV6-6 with TRBJ2-7; D is ambiguous. Germline V lookup: CDR1 MNHNY, CDR2 SVGAGI (reference sequence). V dropped 0 bases and J dropped 2 bases, with 8 bases sitting between them. CDR3 length equals 14 residues.

This clonotype was seen many times. V gene TRBV7-2 combines with J gene TRBJ2-1; tentatively, D is TRBD2 (5 bases). The CDR3 sequence is 13 residues long. Germline V lookup: CDR1 SGHTA, CDR2 FQGNSA. V was trimmed by 5 bases and J by 5 bases, leaving 10 bases between them. CDR3 nucleotides: TGTGCCAGCAGCCGTCCCGGGGACAATGAGCAGTTCTTC. Amino acid sequence: CASSRPGDNEQFF.

This clonotype was seen many times. The V and J genes are TRBV7-2 and TRBJ2-1; 7 bases line up with TRBD2. The germline V gene encodes CDR1 SGHTA and CDR2 FQGNSA. With V trimmed by 6 bases and J by 9 bases, 14 bases remained unmatched. The CDR3 covers 15 residues. The CDR3 nucleotides read TGTGCCAGCAGTTCCCCTGTAGCGGGTAACGTTGAGCAGTTCTTC. Protein sequence: CASSSPVAGNVEQFF. The variable domain in full, with the rest retrieved from reference TRBV7-2 and TRBJ2-1, is GAGVSQSPSNKVTEKGKDVELRCDPISGHTALYWYRQSLGQGLEFLIYFQGNSAPDKSGLPSDRFSAERTGGSVSTLTIQRTQQEDSAVYLCASSSPVAGNVEQFFGPGTRLTVL.

The CDR3 sequence is CASSHALDSKETQYF. The DNA for the CDR3 is TGTGCCAGCAGTCACGCCCTAGACAGCAAAGAGACCCAGTACTTC. J is TRBJ2-5 and V is TRBV6-2 or TRBV6-3; weak D call: TRBD1 (5 bases). Trimming pared 5 bases from V and 3 bases from J, leaving 16 bases between. There are 15 residues in the CDR3. Germline lookup yields CDR1 MNHEY and CDR2 SVGEGT.

A remark on this clonotype: A junction boundary mismatches the germline segment, possibly from a read error. This rearrangement joins TRBV5-3 to TRBJ2-2; D unresolved. TRBV5-3 is recorded as an ORF, its role being uncertain. CDR3 length equals 12 residues. The CDR3 loop reads CASSLVGGELFF. The CDR3 DNA is TGTGCCAGCAGCTTGGTGGGGGGGGAGCTGTTTTTT.

This clonotype was counted many times. J is TRBJ2-3 and V is TRBV7-2, with D unclear. Trimming cost V 3 bases and J 8 bases, with 12 bases left between them. Germline CDR1 reads SGHTA; CDR2 reads FQGNSA. The length of the CDR3 is 13 residues. The CDR3 region has the DNA TGTGCCAGCAGCTTTCAAGAAATAGGTACGCAGTATTTT. Protein: CASSFQEIGTQYF.